The 17 T cell receptor beta chains below were found in one sample sequenced in a study of T cell repertoires in cytomegalovirus infection. These receptors are not linked to any known antigen. TCRdb used MiXCR to reprocess the reads, holding one entry per CDR3 protein. The sample includes more than 65,000 distinct CDR3 sequences, approximately 46% of them seen just once. The sample in question was CD8+ T cells from cultured PBMCs, obtained from culture after CMV antigen stimulation. These receptor sequences come from a human donor in good health (CMV status not recorded). Some clones in this sample may be carry-over from other donors' samples.

The chain is built from TRBV14 and TRBJ2-7, with TRBD1 as a possible D gene (6 bases). Per germline, CDR1 SGHDN and CDR2 FVKESK. This CDR3 region has 18 residues. Between the trimmed V and J ends, which lost 4 bases and 2 bases, there was a span of 24 bases. For the CDR3, the DNA is TGTGCCAGCAGCCCCCAAGGAAAGAGACAGGTGGTTCCCTACGAGCAGTACTTC. This codes for CASSPQGKRQVVPYEQYF.

In this sample, this clonotype turned up a few times. The V gene is TRBV10-3, the J gene TRBJ2-7, with TRBD2 as a possible D gene (6 bases). Germline CDR1 ENHRY, CDR2 SYGVKD. V was shortened by 0 bases and J by 3 bases, with 12 bases between the two germline ends. The CDR3 contains 15 residues. DNA of the CDR3: TGTGCCATCAGTGAGTCAGGACGGGGACTCTACGAGCAGTACTTC. Residues: CAISESGRGLYEQYF.

The CDR3 is CASSPPELVDTDTQYF. In nucleotides, the CDR3 is TGTGCCAGCAGCCCCCCAGAATTGGTAGACACAGATACGCAGTATTTT. The chain joins TRBV7-8 to TRBJ2-3; no definite D call. Trimming took off 5 bases at V and 2 bases at J, with 17 bases between the two ends. Germline CDR1 SGHVS, CDR2 FQNEAQ. The CDR3 is 16 amino acids.

The chain uses TRBV9 and TRBJ2-5; TRBD2 aligns across 10 bases. The CDR3 covers 15 residues. Germline V gives CDR1 SGDLS, CDR2 YYNGEE. With V trimmed by 1 base and J by 4 bases, 4 bases remained unmatched. CDR3 sequence reads: CASSVSSGSRETQYF. The CDR3 DNA is TGTGCCAGCAGCGTATCTAGCGGGAGCAGAGAGACCCAGTACTTC.

This clonotype has more than one count but fewer than ten. The chain recombines TRBV2 with TRBJ2-7, with 8 bases fitting TRBD1. Germline-derived CDR1 and CDR2 are SNHLY and FYNNEI. There are 15 residues in the CDR3. V gave up 4 bases and J gave up 2 bases; unmatched junction bases: 7. CDR3 bases: TGTGCCAGCAGTGTCGGGACAGGAAGGACCTACGAGCAGTACTTC. Residues: CASSVGTGRTYEQYF.

This clonotype was observed a few times. This chain connects TRBV11-2 to TRBJ2-6, with 7 bases fitting TRBD1. Germline values: CDR1 SGHAT, CDR2 FQNNGV. V lost 6 bases and J lost 4; bases outside the gene matches: 12. The CDR3 totals 17 residues. The CDR3: CASSSPRQGTGANVLTF. The DNA for the CDR3 is TGTGCCAGCAGTTCGCCCCGACAGGGAACAGGGGCCAACGTCCTGACTTTC. The entire variable domain, with the rest obtained from reference TRBV11-2 and TRBJ2-6, is as follows: EAGVAQSPRYKIIEKRQSVAFWCNPISGHATLYWYQQILGQGPKLLIQFQNNGVVDDSQLPKDRFSAERLKGVDSTLKIQPAKLEDSAVYLCASSSPRQGTGANVLTFGAGSRLTVL.

This clonotype has just a few counts. The V call is TRBV28, the J call TRBJ2-3; no definite D call. The CDR3 length is 14 residues. Germline CDR1 and CDR2: MDHEN and SYDVKM. Trimming pared 1 base from V and 0 bases from J, leaving 5 bases between. Written as DNA, the CDR3 is TGTGCCAGCAGTTTATACCCTAGCACAGATACGCAGTATTTT. It is translated as CASSLYPSTDTQYF.

The rearrangement joins TRBV27 to TRBJ2-1; 9 bases match TRBD2. This CDR3 has 17 residues. Germline V lookup: CDR1 MNHEY, CDR2 SMNVEV (reference sequence). The trim removed 0 bases at V and 7 bases at J, leaving 10 bases unmatched. The CDR3 loop reads CASSLSGGGAGGNEQFF. The CDR3 nucleotides are TGTGCCAGCAGTTTATCTGGCGGGGGGGCCGGAGGAAATGAGCAGTTCTTC.

The chain recombines TRBV7-8 with TRBJ2-1; 9 bases agree with TRBD2. The trim removed 0 bases at V and 3 bases at J, leaving 3 bases unmatched. Germline V CDR1 and CDR2: SGHVS, FQNEAQ. The CDR3 covers 16 residues. The CDR3 nucleotides are TGTGCCAGCAGCTTAGCGCGGGAGGGTCACTACAATGAGCAGTTCTTC. Translating gives CASSLAREGHYNEQFF.

This clonotype was counted many times. The chain couples TRBV7-9 to TRBJ2-4; D may correspond to TRBD1 or TRBD2 (5 bases each). The V gene's germline CDR1 is SEHNR and CDR2 FQNEAQ (reference sequence). This CDR3 has 15 amino acids. Trimming took off 1 base at V and 5 bases at J, with 12 bases between the two ends. CDR3 loop: CASSLVGGDENIQYF. The DNA for the CDR3 is TGTGCCAGCAGCTTAGTTGGGGGTGATGAAAACATTCAGTACTTC.

The CDR3 nucleotides are TGTGCCAGCAGCCTGACTCCTCACGTTCGCACAGATACGCAGTATTTT. Translated: CASSLTPHVRTDTQYF. The chain carries TRBV12-3 or TRBV12-4 and TRBJ2-3; D is unresolved. The CDR3 is made up of 16 amino acids. V dropped 6 bases and J dropped 1 base, with 17 bases sitting between them.

Only a few counts were recorded for this clonotype. The chain recombines TRBV28 with TRBJ1-1; D is ambiguous. V lost 3 bases, J lost 8 bases, and 7 bases lay in between. Germline V gene lookup returns CDR1 MDHEN and CDR2 SYDVKM. The CDR3 loop spans 11 amino acids. The CDR3 bases are TGTGCCAGCAGTTTCGGCCGGGAAGCTTTCTTT. The encoded protein is CASSFGREAFF.

This clonotype occurred a few times. The genes are TRBV11-2 and TRBJ2-1, with TRBD2 matching over 14 bases. The V gene end was trimmed by 7 bases and the J gene end by 1 base; junction bases not matched to a gene: 9. Germline-derived CDR1 and CDR2 are SGHAT and FQNNGV. CDR3 length: 18 residues. The DNA of the CDR3 is TGTGCCAGCACCTCACCCAGGACTAGCGGGGGGTCCTACAATGAGCAGTTCTTC. It codes for CASTSPRTSGGSYNEQFF.

V usage is TRBV7-8 and J usage is TRBJ2-2; D ambiguous. The V and J ends lost 2 bases and 1 base respectively, with 8 bases between them. The V gene's germline CDR1 is SGHVS and CDR2 FQNEAQ. CDR3 size: 15 residues. The CDR3 DNA follows: TGTGCCAGCAGCTTACCCCTCGAGAACACCGGGGAGCTGTTTTTT. Translating it yields CASSLPLENTGELFF.

The chain carries TRBV27 and TRBJ1-2, with D possibly being TRBD1 (6 bases). The germline V gene encodes CDR1 MNHEY and CDR2 SMNVEV (reference sequence). V was cut by 3 bases and J by 6 bases, with 8 bases left in between. The CDR3 has 12 residues. CDR3 in amino acids: CASSLRGNGYTF. CDR3 nucleotides: TGTGCCAGCAGTTTGAGGGGGAATGGCTACACCTTC.

This chain joins TRBV7-9 and TRBJ2-5, with 9 bases fitting TRBD1. Germline V CDR1 and CDR2: SEHNR, FQNEAQ (reference sequence). V lost 5 bases and J lost 1; bases outside the gene matches: 5. The CDR3 has 15 amino acids. CDR3 sequence reads: CASSARTGVQETQYF. CDR3 nucleotide sequence: TGTGCCAGCAGCGCCCGGACAGGGGTCCAAGAGACCCAGTACTTC.

This chain uses TRBV7-9 with TRBJ1-6; 7 bases align to TRBD1. Germline CDR1 is SEHNR and CDR2 is FQNEAQ (reference sequence). V shed 7 bases, J shed 4 bases, and the junction held 13 bases outside the gene matches. This CDR3 is built from 17 residues. CDR3: CASNLGAGTVYNSPLHF. The CDR3 nucleotides read TGTGCCAGCAATTTGGGTGCCGGGACAGTTTATAATTCACCCCTCCACTTT.